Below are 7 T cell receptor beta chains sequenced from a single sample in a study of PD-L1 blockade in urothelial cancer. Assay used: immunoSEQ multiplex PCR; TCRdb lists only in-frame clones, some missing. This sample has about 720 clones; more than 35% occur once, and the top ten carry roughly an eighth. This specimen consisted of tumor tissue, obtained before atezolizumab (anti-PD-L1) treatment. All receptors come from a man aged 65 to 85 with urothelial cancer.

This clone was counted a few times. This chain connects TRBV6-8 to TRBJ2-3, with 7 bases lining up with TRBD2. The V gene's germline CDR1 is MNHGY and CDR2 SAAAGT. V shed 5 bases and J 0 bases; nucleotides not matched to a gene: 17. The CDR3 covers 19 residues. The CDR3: CASSPETSDKAYSTDTQYF. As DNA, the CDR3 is TGTGCCAGCAGTCCCGAAACTAGCGACAAAGCCTATAGCACAGATACGCAGTATTTT.

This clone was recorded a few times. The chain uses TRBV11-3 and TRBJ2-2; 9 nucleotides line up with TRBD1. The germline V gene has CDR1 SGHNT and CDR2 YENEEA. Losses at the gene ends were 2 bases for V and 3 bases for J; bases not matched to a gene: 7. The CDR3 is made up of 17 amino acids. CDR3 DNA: TGTGCCAGCAGCTTATGGGGCACAGGGGGCTACACCGGGGAGCTGTTTTTT. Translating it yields CASSLWGTGGYTGELFF.

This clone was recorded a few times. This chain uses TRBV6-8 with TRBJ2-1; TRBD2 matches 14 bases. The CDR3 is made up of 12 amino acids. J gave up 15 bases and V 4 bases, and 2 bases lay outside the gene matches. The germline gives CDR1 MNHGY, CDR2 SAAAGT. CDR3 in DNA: TGTGCCAGCAGTTCTGGGACTAGCGGGGGGTTCTTC. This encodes CASSSGTSGGFF.

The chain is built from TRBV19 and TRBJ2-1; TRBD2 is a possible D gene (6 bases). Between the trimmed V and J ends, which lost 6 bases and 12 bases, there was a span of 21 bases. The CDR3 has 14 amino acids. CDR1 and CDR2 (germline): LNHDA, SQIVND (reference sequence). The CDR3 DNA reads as TGTGCCAGTAGGGAGGAGCGGGCTACGGTCGGGCAGTTCTTC. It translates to CASREERATVGQFF.

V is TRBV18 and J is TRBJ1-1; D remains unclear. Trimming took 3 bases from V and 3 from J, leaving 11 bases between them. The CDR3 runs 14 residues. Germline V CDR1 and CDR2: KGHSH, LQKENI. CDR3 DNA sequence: TGTGCCAGCTCACCTGCAGGTGTGGACACTGAAGCTTTCTTT. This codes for CASSPAGVDTEAFF.

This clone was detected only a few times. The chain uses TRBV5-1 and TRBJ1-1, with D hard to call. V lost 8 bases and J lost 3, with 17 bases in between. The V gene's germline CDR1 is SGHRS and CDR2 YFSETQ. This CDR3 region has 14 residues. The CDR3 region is CASFPLSGDTEAFF. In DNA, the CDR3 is TGCGCCAGTTTCCCACTCTCGGGTGACACTGAAGCTTTCTTT.

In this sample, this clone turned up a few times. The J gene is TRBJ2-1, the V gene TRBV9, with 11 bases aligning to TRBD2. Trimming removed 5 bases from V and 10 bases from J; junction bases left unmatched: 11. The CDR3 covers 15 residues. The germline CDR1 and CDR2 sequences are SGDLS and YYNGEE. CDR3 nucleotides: TGTGCCAGCAGTATCCAGAGAGCTAGCGGGAGGGAGCAGTTCTTC. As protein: CASSIQRASGREQFF.